The clone carrying this T cell receptor beta chain came up a few times. What it binds is not known. These data belong to a study of T cell repertoires in cytomegalovirus infection. Study background: Indications came from public TCR beta signatures; they pointed to CMV infection and to a matching HLA type.

V shed 8 bases, J shed 6 bases, and the junction held 4 bases outside the gene matches. Germline CDR1 is MNHEY and CDR2 is SVGEGT. The CDR3 extends over 13 amino acids. One entry per CDR3 protein, called by TCRdb with MiXCR from the reads. The sample shows around 710,000 distinct CDR3 sequences, approximately 32% of them seen only once. This receptor was identified in a human donor in good health (CMV status not recorded). Some clones in this sample may be carry-over from other donors' samples. The chain couples TRBV6-2 or TRBV6-3 to TRBJ1-5, with 10 positions matching TRBD1. Specimen: cultured CD8+ T cells from PBMCs, collected from culture after CMV antigen stimulation. The CDR3 bases are TGTGCCAGCGGACAGGGGGGGCGTCAGCCCCAGCATTTT. Protein sequence: CASGQGGRQPQHF.